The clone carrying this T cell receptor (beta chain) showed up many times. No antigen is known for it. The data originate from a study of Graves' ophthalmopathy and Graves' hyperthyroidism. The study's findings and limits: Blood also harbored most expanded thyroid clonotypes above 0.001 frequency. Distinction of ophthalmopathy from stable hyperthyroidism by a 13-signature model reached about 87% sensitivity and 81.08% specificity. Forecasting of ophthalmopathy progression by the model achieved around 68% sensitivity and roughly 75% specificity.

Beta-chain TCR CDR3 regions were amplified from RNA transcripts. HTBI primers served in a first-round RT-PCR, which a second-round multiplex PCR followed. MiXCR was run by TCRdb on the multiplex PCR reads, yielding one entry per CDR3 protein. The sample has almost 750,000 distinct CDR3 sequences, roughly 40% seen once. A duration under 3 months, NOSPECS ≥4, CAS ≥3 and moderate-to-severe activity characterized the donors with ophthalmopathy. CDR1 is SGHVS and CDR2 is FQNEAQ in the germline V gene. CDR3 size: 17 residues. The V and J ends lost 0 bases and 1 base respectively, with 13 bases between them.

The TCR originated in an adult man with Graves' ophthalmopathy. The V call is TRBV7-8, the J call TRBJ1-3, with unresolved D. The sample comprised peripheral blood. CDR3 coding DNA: TGTGCCAGCAGCTTAGCGCGGCGGTTGAATTCTGGAAACACCATATATTTT. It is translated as CASSLARRLNSGNTIYF.